This note documents a single T cell receptor (beta chain) sequence. Its antigen specificity is not known. No base qualities exist here, and no much larger clone lies one base off it. This sample is part of a study of blood T cell repertoires in COVID-19 (dated by TCRdb to 2018 to 2020). In terms of the full investigation: Collaborator samples came from the United States, Italy and Spain and covered acute and convalescent phases of COVID-19. The material from the prospective study consisted of cDNA or gDNA derived from T cells, B-cell-depleted T cells, or PBMCs. The dataset comprised deeply sampled blood TCRbeta repertoires from subjects exposed to, actively infected with, or recovered from COVID-19. The repertoires were made available in a free public database intended to serve as a resource for research on the immune response to SARS-CoV-2. Samples came from the ongoing ImmuneRACE study (first 160 participants) plus 1,254 subjects from 6 global collaborators. Sample metadata almost always included a de-identified subject ID, COVID-19 status, age in years and sex. Where available, HLA class I and class II types were obtained from metadata supplied by the sample provider rather than from assay-based typing.

Whole blood was collected in K2EDTA tubes by collaborating institutions according to the institutions' own protocols. For TCRbeta analysis, collaborator samples were shipped as frozen whole blood, as isolated PBMCs, or as DNA extracted from either sample type. TCRbeta CDR3 regions were amplified from genomic DNA using the immunoSEQ Assay, a bias-controlled multiplex PCR. Turning to the authors' computational methods: Nucleated cell counts per sample were estimated from amplification of reference gene primers within the assay. To quantify the absolute abundance of each unique TCRbeta CDR3 rearrangement, sequence reads were collapsed and filtered. For each sample, productive Simpson clonality was calculated as the square root of Simpson's diversity index over productive rearrangements. The table comes from immuneACCESS by way of TCRdb, which keeps in-frame sequences with V and J called. Part of the clones is missing from these tables; in studies checked, under half for an unresolved V gene and the rest for unknown reasons. V and J calls and clone size are as listed in that table; D and trimming were resolved from the DNA. The table for this sample lists under 50,000 clones; about 88% of them were counted only once. The biggest ten clones account for 19% of the sample.

Results and caveats for the whole study, not just this receptor: The amount of clinical and demographic metadata varied by source and participant and was provided uncurated.

The material sequenced was peripheral blood. The clonotype was recovered from an older man with active COVID-19.

The base sequence is TGTGCCAGTAGTACGGGACTAGCTCTCAATGAGCAGTTCTTC. Its protein product is CASSTGLALNEQFF. Here the chain combines TRBV19 and TRBJ2-1; 9 junctional bases match TRBD2. V ends up 4 bases short and J 6 bases short, with an unmatched junction base count of 4. CDR1 is given as LNHDA and CDR2 as SQIVND, both from the germline V gene (reference sequence). From cysteine to phenylalanine, the CDR3 is 14 amino acids long. The CDR3 DNA has 42 bases and is translated from base 1. Extended through the reference TRBV19 and TRBJ2-1 proteins, this CDR3 yields the full variable domain: DGGITQSPKYLFRKEGQNVTLSCEQNLNHDAMYWYRQDPGQGLRLIYYSQIVNDFQKGDIAEGYSVSREKKESFPLTVTSAQKNPTAFYLCASSTGLALNEQFFGPGTRLTVL.